The 12 T cell receptor beta chains presented below share a single source sample, sequenced in a study of vaccination and CD4 T cells after COVID-19. Scientists ran DNA taken from cultured CD4+ T cells through the Oncomine TCR Beta short-read assay for sequencing. A single record per CDR3 protein comes from TCRdb applying MiXCR to the PCR reads. The top ten clones hold 43% of a sample with around 4,800 distinct CDR3 sequences, roughly 34% of them seen once. Treatment noted: approximately nine-day PBMC culture with coronavirus spike peptide pools or control peptides (ViraFEST assay). Before the COVID-19 pandemic (2011-2018), CD4+ T cells were obtained from the unexposed donor. No antigen is known for these receptors. Source material: CD4+ T cells from blood, cultured in vitro. The source is a human donor in good health.

V and J are TRBV6-2 or TRBV6-3 and TRBJ2-3; D is possibly TRBD1 (6 bases). From germline, CDR1 is MNHEY and CDR2 SVGEGT. Trimming shortened V by 7 bases and J by 6 bases, and 14 bases separated the two germline ends. The CDR3 runs to 13 residues. CDR3 amino acids: CASTRTGPDTQYF. In nucleotides, the CDR3 is TGTGCCAGCACTCGTACAGGGCCGGATACGCAGTATTTT.

The chain has TRBV19 and TRBJ1-5; D uncertain. The CDR3 spans 12 residues. Trimming shortened V by 9 bases and J by 4 bases, and 10 bases separated the two germline ends. Germline V gene data show CDR1 as LNHDA and CDR2 as SQIVND (reference sequence). CDR3 bases: TGTGCCAGCGACGCGTTAAATCAGCCCCAGCATTTT. Amino acid sequence: CASDALNQPQHF.

The chain uses TRBV20-1 and TRBJ1-1, with D perhaps TRBD1 (5 bases). V lost 3 bases, J lost 4 bases, and 18 bases lay in between. CDR1 and CDR2 (germline): DFQATT, SNEGSKA (reference sequence). The CDR3 contains 15 residues. The CDR3 nucleotides are TGCAGTGCTAGGCCCCAGGGACTGGGGGGCACTGAAGCTTTCTTT. This translates into CSARPQGLGGTEAFF.

This chain links TRBV25-1 with TRBJ1-2; D possibly corresponds to TRBD1 (5 bases). The V end was cut by 1 base, the J end by 4 bases, with 10 bases between. CDR1 and CDR2 (germline): MGHDK, SYGVNS. This CDR3 is 14 amino acids long. The DNA of the CDR3 is TGTGCCAGCAGTGAATTCGAGGGGACCTATGGCTACACCTTC. It specifies CASSEFEGTYGYTF.

This clonotype came up a few times. The rearrangement links TRBV11-2 to TRBJ1-2; D remains unclear. Germline V gene sequence: CDR1 SGHAT, CDR2 FQNNGV. V lost 3 bases and J 2 bases, leaving 13 bases between the germline ends. The CDR3 sequence is 15 residues long. CDR3 bases: TGTGCCAGCAGCTTTGTCCGAGATTGGAACTATGGCTACACCTTC. It translates to CASSFVRDWNYGYTF. Using reference TRBV11-2 and TRBJ1-2 for the parts outside the CDR3, the full variable domain is EAGVAQSPRYKIIEKRQSVAFWCNPISGHATLYWYQQILGQGPKLLIQFQNNGVVDDSQLPKDRFSAERLKGVDSTLKIQPAKLEDSAVYLCASSFVRDWNYGYTFGSGTRLTVV.

Here the CDR3 reads CATRGMNQPQHF. In nucleotides, the CDR3 is TGTGCCACCAGGGGGATGAATCAGCCCCAGCATTTT. The chain employs TRBV19 and TRBJ1-5; 7 positions agree with TRBD1. V gave up 10 bases and J gave up 4 bases; unmatched junction bases: 4. CDR1 and CDR2 (germline): LNHDA, SQIVND (reference sequence). The CDR3 is 12 amino acids.

This clonotype qualifies as medium-sized. The J gene is TRBJ1-5, the V gene TRBV6-1, with D maybe TRBD1 (6 bases). The CDR3 covers 15 residues. V lost 8 bases and J lost 8, with 22 bases in between. Germline V gene sequence: CDR1 MNHNS, CDR2 SASEGT. The CDR3, as DNA: TGTGCCAGCCACCCGGGGTGGGGGGCACGGGAGCCCCAGCATTTT. Residues: CASHPGWGAREPQHF.

The V gene is TRBV20-1, the J gene TRBJ1-5; possible D gene TRBD1, 5 bases. Trimming took off 3 bases at V and 1 base at J, with 10 bases between the two ends. The CDR3 has 14 amino acids. The germline V gene encodes CDR1 DFQATT and CDR2 SNEGSKA (reference sequence). This CDR3 is CSASPGLSNQPQHF. DNA for the CDR3: TGCAGTGCTAGTCCAGGGCTGAGCAATCAGCCCCAGCATTTT.

The chain is built from TRBV5-1 and TRBJ2-7; 7 bases map to TRBD1. The V segment lost 4 bases and the J segment 1 base; nucleotides outside the gene matches: 8. Germline V gene sequence: CDR1 SGHRS, CDR2 YFSETQ. The CDR3 totals 15 residues. The CDR3 protein is CASSAGTAQSYEQYF. The CDR3 DNA is TGCGCCAGCAGCGCTGGGACAGCTCAATCCTACGAGCAGTACTTC.

The chain is built from TRBV19 and TRBJ1-2, with D perhaps TRBD1 (5 bases). V was cut by 0 bases and J by 0 bases, with 11 bases left in between. This CDR3 has 16 amino acids. Germline V CDR1 and CDR2: LNHDA, SQIVND (reference sequence). Here the CDR3 reads CASSIDLDRANYGYTF. The CDR3 DNA is TGTGCCAGTAGTATAGATCTCGACAGAGCTAACTATGGCTACACCTTC.

This clonotype was seen a few times. The V call is TRBV10-3, the J call TRBJ1-1; 8 bases map to TRBD1. The CDR3 consists of 17 residues. CDR1 ENHRY and CDR2 SYGVKD come from the germline V gene. V shed 0 bases and J 4 bases; nucleotides not matched to a gene: 10. In nucleotides, the CDR3 is TGTGCCATCAGTGAGTCCTTAGGGACAGGAGGGATCACTGAAGCTTTCTTT. Translation gives CAISESLGTGGITEAFF.

The chain joins TRBV7-3 to TRBJ1-2, with 10 nucleotides matching TRBD1. In germline, CDR1 is SGHTA, CDR2 FQGTGA. Losses at the gene ends were 4 bases for V and 8 bases for J; bases not matched to a gene: 4. The CDR3 has 13 amino acids. This CDR3 is CASSSGQGLGYTF. CDR3 in DNA: TGTGCCAGCAGCTCGGGACAGGGGTTAGGCTACACCTTC.